The clone carrying this T cell receptor (beta chain) was seen a handful of times. This entry belongs to a study of blood T cell repertoires in COVID-19. Study as a whole: COVID-19 samples from acute and convalescent phases originated in the United States, Italy and Spain.

The CDR3 runs 15 residues. Per the germline V gene, CDR1 is SGHNT and CDR2 is YYREEE (reference sequence). The ends were cut back, 0 bases at V and 0 bases at J, with 6 bases in the middle. Source study methods: Amplification from reference gene primers served as the basis for estimated nucleated cell counts. The protocol was immunoSEQ multiplex PCR, while the TCRdb copy is restricted to in-frame clones and leaves out a portion. That table gives V, J and clone size, and the DNA gave D and trimming. Among about 180,000 clones listed, approximately 90% were seen once. The V gene is TRBV5-4, the J gene TRBJ2-2; the D is unclear. The sequence was collected from a man younger than 35 who had recovered from COVID-19. Sequencing was carried out using peripheral blood. The CDR3 nucleotides read TGTGCCAGCAGCTTGGAACTTTCGAACACCGGGGAGCTGTTTTTT. This sequence encodes CASSLELSNTGELFF.